These 10 T cell receptor beta chains were sequenced from one sample in a study of cytomegalovirus exposure and HLA in healthy donors. A multiplex PCR was run with 60 Vbeta primers and 13 Jbeta primers. Libraries were prepared by immunoSEQ multiplex PCR; TCRdb keeps only in-frame clonotypes and omits some of them. The sample yields 130,000 or so clones, under 70% seen once. The sequenced material came from PBMCs. The receptors originated from an older woman in good health and CMV-seronegative.

As for this clone: The germline gene is not matched at one end of the junction; a read error may be the cause. The chain uses TRBV5-1 and TRBJ2-3; 10 bases fit TRBD2. This CDR3 region has 15 residues. CDR1 and CDR2 from the germline V gene are SGHRS and YFSETQ. DNA for the CDR3: TGCGCCAGCACCTTGGGACTAGCGAACACAGATACGCAGTATTTT. Translating it yields CASTLGLANTDTQYF.

The V gene is TRBV6-5, the J gene TRBJ2-2; perhaps TRBD1 as D (6 bases). CDR3 size: 13 residues. In germline, CDR1 is MNHEY, CDR2 SVGAGI. The V gene lost 7 bases and the J gene lost 4 bases, with 10 bases spanning the gap. In nucleotides, the CDR3 is TGTGCCAGCAATCCAGGGGTCACCGGGGAGCTGTTTTTT. It is translated as CASNPGVTGELFF.

This chain connects TRBV5-1 to TRBJ1-2; TRBD1 aligns across 10 bases. The CDR3 is 15 residues long. CDR1 is SGHRS, CDR2 YFSETQ, per germline. V trimming: 2 bases; J trimming: 4 bases; junction bases outside the gene matches: 5. In DNA form, the CDR3 reads TGCGCCAGCAGCTTAGGGACAGGGGTTGGCTATGGCTACACCTTC. Its protein product is CASSLGTGVGYGYTF.

The chain carries TRBV7-2 and TRBJ1-2; 7 nucleotides align to TRBD1. The trim removed 4 bases at V and 7 bases at J, leaving 9 bases unmatched. This CDR3 region has 14 residues. Germline CDR1 SGHTA, CDR2 FQGNSA. CDR3 sequence (DNA): TGTGCCAGCAGCTCTGACAGGGTATTCTCTGGCTACACCTTC. This codes for CASSSDRVFSGYTF.

The chain recombines TRBV7-8 with TRBJ1-5; 7 positions agree with TRBD1. Unmatched junction bases numbered 4, after V lost 4 bases and J lost 1 base. Germline CDR1 reads SGHVS; CDR2 reads FQNEAQ. The CDR3 has 15 residues. For the CDR3, the DNA is TGTGCCAGCAGCTCGTTGGACAGGAGCAATCAGCCCCAGCATTTT. Its translation: CASSSLDRSNQPQHF. Drawing the rest from reference TRBV7-8 and TRBJ1-5, the complete variable domain is GAGVSQSPRYKVAKRGQDVALRCDPISGHVSLFWYQQALGQGPEFLTYFQNEAQLDKSGLPSDRFFAERPEGSVSTLKIQRTQQEDSAVYLCASSSLDRSNQPQHFGDGTRLSIL.

This clone was observed once. Different DNA sequences within this sample yield the same CDR3. The rearrangement links TRBV2 to TRBJ1-5; 7 nucleotides line up with TRBD1. CDR3 length: 14 amino acids. CDR1 is SNHLY and CDR2 is FYNNEI in the germline V gene. V lost 7 bases, J lost 2 bases, and 5 bases stayed unmatched. The CDR3 here is CASTPGQGNQPQHF. The CDR3 DNA follows: TGTGCCAGCACTCCCGGACAGGGCAATCAGCCCCAGCATTTT.

CDR3 loop: CASSELTGARASGNTIYF. CDR3 nucleotides: TGCGCCAGCAGTGAGTTGACAGGTGCAAGGGCCTCTGGAAACACCATATATTTT. The genes are TRBV10-2 and TRBJ1-3, with D possibly matching TRBD1 (6 bases). The germline gives CDR1 WSHSY, CDR2 SAAADI. The germline V and J ends were trimmed by 1 base and 0 bases, with 16 bases remaining between them. This CDR3 contains 18 residues.

The V gene is TRBV5-3, the J gene TRBJ2-3, with 9 bases identical to TRBD2. TRBV5-3 is marked as an open reading frame, function uncertain. The CDR3 contains 14 residues. V shed 10 bases, J shed 4 bases, and the junction held 10 bases outside the gene matches. CDR3 region: CAFSLRGGPDTQYF. The CDR3 coding sequence is TGTGCCTTTAGCCTGCGGGGGGGCCCAGATACGCAGTATTTT.

To note about this clone: The same CDR3 can be traced to other DNA sequences in this sample. The rearrangement joins TRBV5-1 to TRBJ2-5; possibly TRBD1 for D (6 bases). Germline CDR1 SGHRS, CDR2 YFSETQ. V was clipped by 4 bases and J by 2 bases, with 12 bases between them. The CDR3 covers 14 residues. The CDR3 reads CASSPGTLQETQYF. The CDR3 coding sequence is TGCGCCAGCAGCCCCGGGACACTGCAAGAGACCCAGTACTTC.

A single count supports this clone. This rearrangement joins TRBV29-1 to TRBJ2-3; 7 bases map to TRBD2. CDR1 and CDR2 from the germline V gene are SQVTM and ANQGSEA. V dropped 4 bases and J dropped 2; count of bases not matched to a gene: 6. The CDR3 runs 14 residues. The chain's CDR3 is CSVVGRGTTDTQYF. Here the CDR3 DNA reads TGCAGCGTTGTAGGGCGGGGGACCACAGATACGCAGTATTTT.